This T cell receptor beta chain was identified in a study of cytomegalovirus exposure and HLA in healthy donors. General observations from the study: By a later analysis, the bulk of CMV-associated TCR beta chains appeared HLA-restricted.

The PCR contained 60 Vbeta and 13 Jbeta primers. Data came from immunoSEQ multiplex PCR; TCRdb stores just in-frame clones and leaves some out. The sample yields 150,000 to 200,000 clones, 75% to 80% seen once. V gave up 2 bases and J gave up 3 bases, with 7 bases separating them. CDR1 is SGHNT and CDR2 is YENEEA in the germline V gene. The CDR3 has 13 amino acids. About this clone: Its target is unknown.

This receptor was obtained from a man aged 45 to 65 in good health and CMV-seropositive. The chain joins TRBV11-3 to TRBJ1-1; D is undetermined. What was sequenced was PBMCs. The CDR3 DNA sequence: TGTGCCAGCAGCTTACTCAGGCACACTGAAGCTTTCTTT. Protein: CASSLLRHTEAFF.